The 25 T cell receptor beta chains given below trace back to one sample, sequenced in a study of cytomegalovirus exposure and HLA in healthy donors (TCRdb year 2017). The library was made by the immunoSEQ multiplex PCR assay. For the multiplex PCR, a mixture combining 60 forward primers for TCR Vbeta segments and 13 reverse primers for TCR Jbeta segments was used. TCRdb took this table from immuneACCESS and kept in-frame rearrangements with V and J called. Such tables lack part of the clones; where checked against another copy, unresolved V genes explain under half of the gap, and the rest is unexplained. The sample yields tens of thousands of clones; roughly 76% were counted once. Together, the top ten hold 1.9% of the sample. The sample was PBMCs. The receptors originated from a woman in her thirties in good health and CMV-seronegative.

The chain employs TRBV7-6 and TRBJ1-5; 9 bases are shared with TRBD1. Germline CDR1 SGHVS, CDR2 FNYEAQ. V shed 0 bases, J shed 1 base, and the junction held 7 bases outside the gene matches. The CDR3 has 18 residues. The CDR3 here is CASSLADRGMRSNQPQHF. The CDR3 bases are TGTGCCAGCAGCTTAGCGGACAGGGGAATGAGGAGCAATCAGCCCCAGCATTTT.

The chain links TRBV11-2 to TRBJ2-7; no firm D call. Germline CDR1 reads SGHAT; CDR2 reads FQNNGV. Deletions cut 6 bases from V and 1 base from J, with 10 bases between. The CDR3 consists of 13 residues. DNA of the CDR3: TGTGCCAGCAGGCTTATACGGTCCTACGAGCAGTACTTC. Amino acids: CASRLIRSYEQYF.

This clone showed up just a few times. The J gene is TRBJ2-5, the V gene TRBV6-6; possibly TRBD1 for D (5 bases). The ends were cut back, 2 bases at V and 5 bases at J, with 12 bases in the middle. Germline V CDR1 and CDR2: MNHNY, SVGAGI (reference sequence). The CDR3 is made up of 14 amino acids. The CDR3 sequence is CASSYDTGRETQYF. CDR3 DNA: TGTGCCAGCAGTTACGACACAGGCCGTGAGACCCAGTACTTC.

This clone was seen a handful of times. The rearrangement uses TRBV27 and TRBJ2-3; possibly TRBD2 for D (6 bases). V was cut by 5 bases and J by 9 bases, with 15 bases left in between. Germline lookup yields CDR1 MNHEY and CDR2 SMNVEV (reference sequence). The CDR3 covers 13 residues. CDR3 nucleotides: TGTGCCAGCAGTCCCCGGGACTCTAGGACGCAGTATTTT. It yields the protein CASSPRDSRTQYF.

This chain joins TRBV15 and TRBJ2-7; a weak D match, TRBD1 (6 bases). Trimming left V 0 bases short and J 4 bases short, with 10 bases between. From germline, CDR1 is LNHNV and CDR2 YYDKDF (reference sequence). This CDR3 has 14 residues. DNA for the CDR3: TGTGCCACCAGCAGAGACATGACAGGATACGAGCAGTACTTC. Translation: CATSRDMTGYEQYF.

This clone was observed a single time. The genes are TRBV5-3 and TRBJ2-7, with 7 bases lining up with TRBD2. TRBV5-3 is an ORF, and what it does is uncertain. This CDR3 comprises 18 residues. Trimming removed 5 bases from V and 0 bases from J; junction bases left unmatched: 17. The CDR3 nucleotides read TGTGCCAGAAGACTCGGACTAGTCGGGAACCCCAGCTCCTACGAGCAGTACTTC. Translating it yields CARRLGLVGNPSSYEQYF.

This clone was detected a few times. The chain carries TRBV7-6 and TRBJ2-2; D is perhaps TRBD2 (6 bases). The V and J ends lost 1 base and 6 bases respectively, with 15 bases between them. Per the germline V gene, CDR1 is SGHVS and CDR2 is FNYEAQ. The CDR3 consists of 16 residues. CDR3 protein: CASSLVGSPAAGELFF. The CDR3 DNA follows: TGTGCCAGCAGCTTAGTCGGGAGCCCGGCGGCCGGGGAGCTGTTTTTT.

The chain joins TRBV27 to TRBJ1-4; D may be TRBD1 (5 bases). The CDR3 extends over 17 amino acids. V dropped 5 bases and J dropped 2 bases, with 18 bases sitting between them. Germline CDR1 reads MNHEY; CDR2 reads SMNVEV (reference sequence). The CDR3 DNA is TGTGCCAGCAGTAAGGTGGGGGGGATTTTGACTAATGAAAAACTGTTTTTT. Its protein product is CASSKVGGILTNEKLFF.

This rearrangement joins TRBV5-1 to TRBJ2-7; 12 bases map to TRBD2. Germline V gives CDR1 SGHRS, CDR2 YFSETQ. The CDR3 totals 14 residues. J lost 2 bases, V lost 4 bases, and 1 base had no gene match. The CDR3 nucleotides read TGCGCCAGCAGCCGGACTAGCGGGGCCTACGAGCAGTACTTC. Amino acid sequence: CASSRTSGAYEQYF.

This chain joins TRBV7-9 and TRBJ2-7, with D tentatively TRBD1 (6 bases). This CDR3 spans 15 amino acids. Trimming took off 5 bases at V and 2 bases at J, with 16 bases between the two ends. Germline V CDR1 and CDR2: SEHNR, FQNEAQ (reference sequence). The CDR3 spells CASSARAAGAYEQYF. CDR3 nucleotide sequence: TGTGCCAGCAGCGCCCGGGCAGCAGGGGCCTACGAGCAGTACTTC.

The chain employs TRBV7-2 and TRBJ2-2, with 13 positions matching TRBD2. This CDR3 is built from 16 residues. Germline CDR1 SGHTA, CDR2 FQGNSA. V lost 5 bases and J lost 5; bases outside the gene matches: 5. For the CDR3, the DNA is TGTGCCAGCAGCAGGACTAGCGGGAGCGGTACCGGGGAGCTGTTTTTT. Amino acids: CASSRTSGSGTGELFF. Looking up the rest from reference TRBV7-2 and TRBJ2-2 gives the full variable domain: GAGVSQSPSNKVTEKGKDVELRCDPISGHTALYWYRQSLGQGLEFLIYFQGNSAPDKSGLPSDRFSAERTGGSVSTLTIQRTQQEDSAVYLCASSRTSGSGTGELFFGEGSRLTVL.

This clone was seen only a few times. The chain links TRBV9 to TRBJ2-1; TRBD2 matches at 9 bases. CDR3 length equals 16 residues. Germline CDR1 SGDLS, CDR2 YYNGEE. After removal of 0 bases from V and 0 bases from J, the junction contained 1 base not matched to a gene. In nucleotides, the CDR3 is TGTGCCAGCAGCGTAGGTAGCGGGAGCTCCTACAATGAGCAGTTCTTC. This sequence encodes CASSVGSGSSYNEQFF.

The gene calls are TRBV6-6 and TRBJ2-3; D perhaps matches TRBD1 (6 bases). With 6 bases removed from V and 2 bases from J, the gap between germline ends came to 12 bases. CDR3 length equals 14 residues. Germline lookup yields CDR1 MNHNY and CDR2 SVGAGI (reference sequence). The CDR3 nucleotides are TGTGCCAGCAGCACAAACAGGGTCACAGATACGCAGTATTTT. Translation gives CASSTNRVTDTQYF.

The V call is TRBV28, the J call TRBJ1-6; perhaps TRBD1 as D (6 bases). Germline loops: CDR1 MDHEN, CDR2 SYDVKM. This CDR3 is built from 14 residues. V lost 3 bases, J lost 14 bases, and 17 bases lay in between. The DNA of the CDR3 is TGTGCCAGCAGTTTGTCAACAGGGTTCAGGGCCCTCCACTTT. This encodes CASSLSTGFRALHF.

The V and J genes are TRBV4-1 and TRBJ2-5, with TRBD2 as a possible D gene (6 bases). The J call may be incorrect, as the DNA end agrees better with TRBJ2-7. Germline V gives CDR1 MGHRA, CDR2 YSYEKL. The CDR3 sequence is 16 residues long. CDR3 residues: CASSQVVAVSSYEQYF. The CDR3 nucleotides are TGCGCCAGCAGCCAGGTCGTAGCGGTTAGCTCCTACGAGCAGTACTTC.

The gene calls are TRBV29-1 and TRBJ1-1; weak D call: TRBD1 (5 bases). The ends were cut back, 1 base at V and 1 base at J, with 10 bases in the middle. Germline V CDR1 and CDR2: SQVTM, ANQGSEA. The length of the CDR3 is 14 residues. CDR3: CSVEVGHSNTEAFF. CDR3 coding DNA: TGCAGCGTTGAAGTCGGACACTCGAACACTGAAGCTTTCTTT.

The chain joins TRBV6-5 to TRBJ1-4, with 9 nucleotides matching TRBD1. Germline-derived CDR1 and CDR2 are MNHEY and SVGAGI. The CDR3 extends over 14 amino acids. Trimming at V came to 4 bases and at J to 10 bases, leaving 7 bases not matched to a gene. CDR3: CASSSLGTGPKLFF. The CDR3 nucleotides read TGTGCCAGCAGTTCCCTAGGGACAGGGCCAAAACTGTTTTTT.

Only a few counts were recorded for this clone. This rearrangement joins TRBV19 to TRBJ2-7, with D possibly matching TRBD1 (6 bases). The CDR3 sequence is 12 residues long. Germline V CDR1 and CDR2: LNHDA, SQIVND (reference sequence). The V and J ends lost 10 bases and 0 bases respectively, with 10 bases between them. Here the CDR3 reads CATRDTSYEQYF. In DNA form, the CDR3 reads TGTGCCACCCGGGACACCTCCTACGAGCAGTACTTC.

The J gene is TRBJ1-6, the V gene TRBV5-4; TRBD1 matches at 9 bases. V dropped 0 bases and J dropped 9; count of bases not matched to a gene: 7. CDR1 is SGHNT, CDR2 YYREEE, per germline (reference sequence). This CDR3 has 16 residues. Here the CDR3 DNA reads TGTGCCAGCAGCTTGGCCCGGGACAGGGTGGGTTCACCCCTCCACTTT. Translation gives CASSLARDRVGSPLHF.

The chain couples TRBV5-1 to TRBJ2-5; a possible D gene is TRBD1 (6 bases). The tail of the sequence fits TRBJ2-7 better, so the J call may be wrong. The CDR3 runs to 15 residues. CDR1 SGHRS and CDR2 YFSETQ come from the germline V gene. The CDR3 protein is CASSLSRGHTDEQYF. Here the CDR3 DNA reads TGCGCCAGCAGCTTATCCAGGGGACACACAGACGAGCAGTACTTC.

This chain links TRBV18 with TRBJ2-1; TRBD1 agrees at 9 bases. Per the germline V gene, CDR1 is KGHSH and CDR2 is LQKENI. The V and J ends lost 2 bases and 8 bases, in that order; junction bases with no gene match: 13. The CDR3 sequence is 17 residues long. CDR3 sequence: CASSPVFRTGVVDEQFF. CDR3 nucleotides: TGTGCCAGCTCACCAGTGTTCAGGACAGGGGTTGTGGATGAGCAGTTCTTC.

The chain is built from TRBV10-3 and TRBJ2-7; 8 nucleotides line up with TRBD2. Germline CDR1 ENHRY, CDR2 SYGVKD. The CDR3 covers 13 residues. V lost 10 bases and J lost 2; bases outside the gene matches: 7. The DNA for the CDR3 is TGTGCCACCGGACTAGCAGGTCCCTACGAGCAGTACTTC. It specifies CATGLAGPYEQYF.

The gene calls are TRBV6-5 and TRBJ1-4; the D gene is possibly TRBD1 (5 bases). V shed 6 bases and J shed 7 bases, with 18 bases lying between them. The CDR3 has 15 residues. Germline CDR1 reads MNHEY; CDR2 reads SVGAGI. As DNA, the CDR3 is TGTGCCAGCAGCCCCACCCAGGGTGAAGGTGAAAAACTGTTTTTT. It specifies CASSPTQGEGEKLFF.

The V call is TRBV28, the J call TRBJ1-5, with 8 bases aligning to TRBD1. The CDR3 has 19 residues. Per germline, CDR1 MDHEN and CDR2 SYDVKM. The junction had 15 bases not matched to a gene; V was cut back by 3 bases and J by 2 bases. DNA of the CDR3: TGTGCCAGCAGTTTTATCCGGACAGGGAAGGCGATGGGCAATCAGCCCCAGCATTTT. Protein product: CASSFIRTGKAMGNQPQHF.

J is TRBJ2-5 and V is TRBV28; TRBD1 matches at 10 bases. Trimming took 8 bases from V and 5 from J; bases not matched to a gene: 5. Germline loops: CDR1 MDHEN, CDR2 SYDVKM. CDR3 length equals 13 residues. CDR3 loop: CASDRGRGETQYF. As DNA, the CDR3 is TGTGCCAGCGACAGGGGGCGCGGGGAGACCCAGTACTTC.